This is a list of T cell receptor beta chains from one sample in a study of PD-L1 blockade in urothelial cancer. TCRdb keeps only in-frame clones here, not all; method: immunoSEQ multiplex PCR. The sample yields about 52,000 clones, around 75% seen once. The specimen comprised PBMCs, sampled around atezolizumab (anti-PD-L1) treatment. All receptors derive from a man between 65 and 85 years old with urothelial cancer. CDR3s include the opening cysteine and the closing phenylalanine or tryptophan. Each record gives: CDR3 protein, CDR3 DNA, clone size, V gene, CDR3 length, J gene, D gene. The D gene is left open where the match is weak. A clone size is listed for some rows: how often the clone was seen (once, few, many), or a class if it is expanded.

CDR3: CASSVADRNNEQFF
DNA: TGTGCCAGCAGCGTAGCGGACAGGAACAATGAGCAGTTCTTC
size: once
V: TRBV9
length: 14
J: TRBJ2-1
D: TRBD1

CDR3: CASSADRATRETQYF
DNA: TGCGCCAGCAGTGCGGACAGGGCGACCCGGGAGACCCAGTACTTC
size: -
V: TRBV10-1
length: 15
J: TRBJ2-5
D: TRBD1

CDR3: CASSQDLGGANTQYF
DNA: TGCGCCAGCAGCCAAGATCTAGGGGGGGCAAATACGCAGTATTTT
size: -
V: TRBV4-3
length: 15
J: TRBJ2-3
D: -

CDR3: CASSPYEGADTQYF
DNA: TGCGCCAGCAGCCCCTATGAAGGGGCCGATACGCAGTATTTT
size: -
V: TRBV4-3
length: 14
J: TRBJ2-3
D: -

CDR3: CASSPQRGGNIQYF
DNA: TGTGCCAGTAGTCCCCAGCGGGGGGGAAACATTCAGTACTTC
size: -
V: TRBV19
length: 14
J: TRBJ2-4
D: TRBD2

CDR3: CASSLVSGGAGTGELFF
DNA: TGTGCCAGCAGCTTAGTTAGCGGGGGGGCGGGCACCGGGGAGCTGTTTTTT
size: -
V: TRBV7-2
length: 17
J: TRBJ2-2
D: TRBD2

CDR3: CASSLGHDYEQYF
DNA: TGTGCCAGCAGCTTGGGGCACGACTACGAGCAGTACTTC
size: few
V: TRBV5-8
length: 13
J: TRBJ2-7
D: -

CDR3: CASNRGTGDSSGNTIYF
DNA: TGTGCCAGCAATAGGGGGACAGGGGACAGCTCTGGAAACACCATATATTTT
size: -
V: TRBV9
length: 17
J: TRBJ1-3
D: TRBD1

CDR3: CASSWGGGGSLEALHF
DNA: TGTGCCAGCAGCTGGGGCGGGGGGGGTTCTTTGGAGGCCCTCCACTTT
size: -
V: TRBV4-2
length: 16
J: TRBJ1-6
D: -

CDR3: CASSLAGLGGYTF
DNA: TGTGCCAGCAGCTTAGCAGGGTTAGGCGGCTACACCTTC
size: -
V: TRBV11-2
length: 13
J: TRBJ1-2
D: -

CDR3: CASSYPGHSNQPQHF
DNA: TGTGCCAGCAGCTATCCGGGACATAGCAATCAGCCCCAGCATTTT
size: -
V: TRBV7-9
length: 15
J: TRBJ1-5
D: -

CDR3: CASSLQGRSSYNEQFF
DNA: TGTGCCAGCAGCTTGCAGGGAAGGAGCTCCTACAATGAGCAGTTCTTC
size: -
V: TRBV5-6
length: 16
J: TRBJ2-1
D: -

CDR3: CASSPTGWTQYF
DNA: TGTGCCAGCAGCCCGACAGGGTGGACGCAGTATTTT
size: -
V: TRBV7-9
length: 12
J: TRBJ2-3
D: TRBD1

CDR3: CASSQIASYNEQFF
DNA: TGTGCCAGCAGCCAAATAGCGAGCTACAATGAGCAGTTCTTC
size: -
V: TRBV14
length: 14
J: TRBJ2-1
D: -

CDR3: CASSLEAAPGGSRYEQYF
DNA: TGCGCCAGCAGCTTGGAGGCAGCGCCCGGGGGGAGCCGCTACGAGCAGTACTTC
size: -
V: TRBV5-1
length: 18
J: TRBJ2-7
D: TRBD2

CDR3: CASTRTGEYEQYF
DNA: TGTGCCAGCACCCGGACAGGGGAATACGAGCAGTACTTC
size: -
V: TRBV5-6
length: 13
J: TRBJ2-7
D: TRBD1

CDR3: CASSQGRGSGNTIYF
DNA: TGCGCCAGCAGCCAAGGGAGGGGATCTGGAAACACCATATATTTT
size: -
V: TRBV4-3
length: 15
J: TRBJ1-3
D: -

CDR3: CASSPQGQGYYEQYF
DNA: TGTGCCAGCAGCCCCCAGGGACAGGGCTACTACGAGCAGTACTTC
size: -
V: TRBV7-9
length: 15
J: TRBJ2-7
D: TRBD1

CDR3: CASSTGQLSTDTQYF
DNA: TGTGCCAGCAGCACCGGACAGCTTAGCACAGATACGCAGTATTTT
size: -
V: TRBV7-9
length: 15
J: TRBJ2-3
D: -

CDR3: CASSTGQGGHEQYF
DNA: TGTGCCAGTAGTACAGGACAGGGGGGCCACGAGCAGTACTTC
size: -
V: TRBV19
length: 14
J: TRBJ2-7
D: TRBD1

CDR3: CASSLGLGSSYEQYF
DNA: TGTGCCAGCAGCTTAGGTCTCGGGAGCTCCTACGAGCAGTACTTC
size: -
V: TRBV7-2
length: 15
J: TRBJ2-7
D: -

CDR3: CASSLAPSYYGYTF
DNA: TGTGCCAGCAGCCTGGCCCCTTCATACTATGGCTACACCTTC
size: few
V: TRBV7-8
length: 14
J: TRBJ1-2
D: -

CDR3: CASSIHRVDQPQHF
DNA: TGTGCCAGTAGTATACACAGGGTGGATCAGCCCCAGCATTTT
size: few
V: TRBV19
length: 14
J: TRBJ1-5
D: -

CDR3: CASSFLGQGNTEAFF
DNA: TGTGCCAGCAGCTTCCTGGGACAGGGGAACACTGAAGCTTTCTTT
size: -
V: TRBV7-9
length: 15
J: TRBJ1-1
D: TRBD1

CDR3: CASKDRGGYQPQHF
DNA: TGTGCCAGCAAGGACAGGGGGGGTTATCAGCCCCAGCATTTT
size: -
V: TRBV6-5
length: 14
J: TRBJ1-5
D: TRBD1

CDR3: CASSSARTSGRGNEQFF
DNA: TGTGCCAGCAGTTCCGCCCGGACTAGCGGGAGAGGCAATGAGCAGTTCTTC
size: few
V: TRBV27
length: 17
J: TRBJ2-1
D: TRBD2

CDR3: CASSRERVSSYNEQFF
DNA: TGTGCCAGCAGCCGTGAGCGGGTTAGCTCCTACAATGAGCAGTTCTTC
size: -
V: TRBV2
length: 16
J: TRBJ2-1
D: -

CDR3: CASSLTGGILYGYTF
DNA: TGTGCCAGCAGCTTAACAGGGGGGATCCTCTATGGCTACACCTTC
size: -
V: TRBV7-9
length: 15
J: TRBJ1-2
D: TRBD1

CDR3: CASSLGPRRGSTNEKLFF
DNA: TGCGCCAGCAGCTTGGGCCCCCGGCGAGGGTCCACTAATGAAAAACTGTTTTTT
size: -
V: TRBV5-1
length: 18
J: TRBJ1-4
D: -

CDR3: CASSEGGTGTYEQYF
DNA: TGTGCCAGCAGTGAGGGGGGGACGGGGACCTACGAGCAGTACTTC
size: -
V: TRBV6-1
length: 15
J: TRBJ2-7
D: TRBD2

CDR3: CASSLIAGGVTDTQYF
DNA: TGCGCCAGCAGCCTAATAGCGGGGGGCGTTACAGATACGCAGTATTTT
size: -
V: TRBV4-1
length: 16
J: TRBJ2-3
D: TRBD2

CDR3: CASSQVRGTYNSPLHF
DNA: TGTGCCAGCAGCCAAGTTAGGGGTACCTATAATTCACCCCTCCACTTT
size: -
V: TRBV14
length: 16
J: TRBJ1-6
D: -

CDR3: CASSQESRSGANVLTF
DNA: TGCGCCAGCAGCCAAGAAAGCCGCTCTGGGGCCAACGTCCTGACTTTC
size: -
V: TRBV4-3
length: 16
J: TRBJ2-6
D: -

CDR3: CASSFNIFADTQYF
DNA: TGTGCCAGCAGCTTTAATATCTTCGCAGATACGCAGTATTTT
size: few
V: TRBV11-2
length: 14
J: TRBJ2-3
D: -

CDR3: CASNNGGGEQFF
DNA: TGTGCCAGCAACAACGGGGGGGGTGAGCAGTTCTTC
size: -
V: TRBV7-3
length: 12
J: TRBJ2-1
D: TRBD2

CDR3: CASSLADGGYEQYF
DNA: TGTGCCAGCAGCTTGGCGGACGGGGGCTACGAGCAGTACTTC
size: -
V: TRBV5-4
length: 14
J: TRBJ2-7
D: -

CDR3: CASSVGLLAGDNEQFF
DNA: TGTGCCAGCAGCGTAGGCCTACTAGCGGGTGACAATGAGCAGTTCTTC
size: -
V: TRBV9
length: 16
J: TRBJ2-1
D: TRBD2

CDR3: CASSPSGETQYF
DNA: TGTGCCAGTAGCCCCTCAGGAGAGACCCAGTACTTC
size: once
V: TRBV19
length: 12
J: TRBJ2-5
D: -

CDR3: CASSRDRETDTQYF
DNA: TGCGCCAGCAGTCGGGACAGGGAGACAGATACGCAGTATTTT
size: -
V: TRBV5-1
length: 14
J: TRBJ2-3
D: TRBD1

CDR3: CASSPGDRDAYEQYF
DNA: TGTGCCAGCTCACCGGGAGACAGGGACGCCTACGAGCAGTACTTC
size: -
V: TRBV18
length: 15
J: TRBJ2-7
D: TRBD1

CDR3: CASSISTSGRGTDTQYF
DNA: TGTGCCAGCAGCATATCGACTAGCGGGAGAGGCACAGATACGCAGTATTTT
size: -
V: TRBV7-2
length: 17
J: TRBJ2-3
D: TRBD2

CDR3: CASSLERQETQYF
DNA: TGCGCCAGCAGCTTGGAGAGGCAAGAGACCCAGTACTTC
size: -
V: TRBV5-1
length: 13
J: TRBJ2-5
D: -

CDR3: CAWSKSGEIHRTLHF
DNA: TGTGCCTGGAGTAAGTCCGGGGAGATTCATAGGACCCTCCACTTT
size: few
V: TRBV30
length: 15
J: TRBJ1-6
D: -

CDR3: CASSPSSGSGELFF
DNA: TGTGCCAGCTCACCATCTAGTGGCTCCGGGGAGCTGTTTTTT
size: -
V: TRBV18
length: 14
J: TRBJ2-2
D: -

CDR3: CASSLNWNEQFF
DNA: TGCGCCAGCAGCTTGAACTGGAATGAGCAGTTCTTC
size: -
V: TRBV5-1
length: 12
J: TRBJ2-1
D: -

CDR3: CASRAIQRRGEKLFF
DNA: TGTGCCAGCAGAGCTATACAGCGACGCGGGGAAAAACTGTTTTTT
size: -
V: TRBV2
length: 15
J: TRBJ1-4
D: -